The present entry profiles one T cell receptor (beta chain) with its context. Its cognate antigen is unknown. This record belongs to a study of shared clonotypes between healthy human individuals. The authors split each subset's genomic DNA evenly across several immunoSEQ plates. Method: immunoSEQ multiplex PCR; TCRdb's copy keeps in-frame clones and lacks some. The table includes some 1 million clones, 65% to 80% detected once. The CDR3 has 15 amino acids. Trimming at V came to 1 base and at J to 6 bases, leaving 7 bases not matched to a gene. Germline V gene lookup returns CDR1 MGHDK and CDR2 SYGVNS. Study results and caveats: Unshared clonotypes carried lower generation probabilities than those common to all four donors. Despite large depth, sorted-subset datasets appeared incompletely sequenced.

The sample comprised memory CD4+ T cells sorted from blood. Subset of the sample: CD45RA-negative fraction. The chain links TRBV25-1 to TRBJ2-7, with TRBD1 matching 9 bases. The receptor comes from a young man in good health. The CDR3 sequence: CASSEFTGGPGEQYF. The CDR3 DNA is TGTGCCAGCAGTGAATTTACAGGGGGCCCAGGCGAGCAGTACTTC.